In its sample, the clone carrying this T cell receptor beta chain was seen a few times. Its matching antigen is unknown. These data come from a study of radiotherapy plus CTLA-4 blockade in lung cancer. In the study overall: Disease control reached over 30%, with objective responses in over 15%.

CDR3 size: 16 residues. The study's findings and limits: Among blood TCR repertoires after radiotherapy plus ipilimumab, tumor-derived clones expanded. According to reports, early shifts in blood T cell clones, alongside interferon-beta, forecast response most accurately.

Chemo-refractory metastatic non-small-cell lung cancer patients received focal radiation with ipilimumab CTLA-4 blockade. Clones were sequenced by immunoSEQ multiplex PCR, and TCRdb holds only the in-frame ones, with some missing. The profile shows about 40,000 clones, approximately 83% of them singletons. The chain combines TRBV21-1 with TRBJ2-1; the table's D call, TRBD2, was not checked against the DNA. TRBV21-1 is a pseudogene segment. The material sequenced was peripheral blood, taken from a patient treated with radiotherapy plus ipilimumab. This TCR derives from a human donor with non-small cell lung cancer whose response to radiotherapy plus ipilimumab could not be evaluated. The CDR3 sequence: CASSKVAGSTYNEQFF. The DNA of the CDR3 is TGTGCCAGCAGCAAAGTGGCGGGAAGTACCTACAATGAGCAGTTCTTC.